The source of this T cell receptor beta chain is a study of long-term antiretroviral therapy in people with HIV. This CDR3 is built from 16 residues. The ends were cut back, 5 bases at V and 4 bases at J, with 18 bases in the middle. Per germline, CDR1 LNHDA and CDR2 SQIVND (reference sequence). Version v3.0 of the immunoSEQ assay ran at survey level. Profiling relied on immunoSEQ multiplex PCR, and the TCRdb table lists in-frame clones only, not all of them. The sample lists about 40,000 clones, around 85% occurring once. The J gene is TRBJ1-5, the V gene TRBV19; D possibly corresponds to TRBD1 (5 bases). This TCR was recovered from a woman in her forties or fifties with HIV. Here the sequenced sample was unsorted PBMCs, taken 3.1 years after starting antiretroviral therapy. This chain's CDR3 is CASSFHAGTENQPQHF. The CDR3 nucleotides are TGTGCCAGTAGTTTTCACGCCGGGACGGAGAATCAGCCCCAGCATTTT.